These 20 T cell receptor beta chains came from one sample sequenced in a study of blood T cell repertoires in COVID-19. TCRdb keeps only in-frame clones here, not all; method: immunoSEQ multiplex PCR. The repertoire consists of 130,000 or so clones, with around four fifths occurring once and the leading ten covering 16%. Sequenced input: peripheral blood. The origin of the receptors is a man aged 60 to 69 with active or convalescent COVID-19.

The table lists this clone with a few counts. In DNA form, the CDR3 reads TGTGCCAGCAGTGAGTCTAGCGTCACAGATACGCAGTATTTT. Translated: CASSESSVTDTQYF. The chain links TRBV2 to TRBJ2-3, with a tentative D call TRBD2 (6 bases). The length of the CDR3 is 14 residues. The germline V gene encodes CDR1 SNHLY and CDR2 FYNNEI. The V gene lost 3 bases and the J gene lost 2 bases, with 9 bases spanning the gap.

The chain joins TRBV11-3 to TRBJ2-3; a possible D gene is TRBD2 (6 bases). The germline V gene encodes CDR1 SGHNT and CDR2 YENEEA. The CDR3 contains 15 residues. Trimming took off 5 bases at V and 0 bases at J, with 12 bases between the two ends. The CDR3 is CASSLREHSTDTQYF. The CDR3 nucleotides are TGTGCCAGCAGCCTACGGGAGCATAGCACAGATACGCAGTATTTT.

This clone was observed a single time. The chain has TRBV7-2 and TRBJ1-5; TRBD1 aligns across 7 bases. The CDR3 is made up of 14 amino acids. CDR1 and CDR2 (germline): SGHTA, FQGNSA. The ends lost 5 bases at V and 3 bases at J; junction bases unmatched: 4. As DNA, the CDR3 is TGTGCCAGCAGCCAGACAGGGATCAATCAGCCCCAGCATTTT. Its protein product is CASSQTGINQPQHF.

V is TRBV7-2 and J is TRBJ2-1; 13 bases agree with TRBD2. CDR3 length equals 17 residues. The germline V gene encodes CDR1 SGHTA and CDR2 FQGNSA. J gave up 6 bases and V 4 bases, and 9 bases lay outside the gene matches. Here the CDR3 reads CASSYHRGLAGVNEQFF. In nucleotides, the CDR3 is TGTGCCAGCAGCTACCACCGCGGACTAGCGGGAGTCAATGAGCAGTTCTTC.

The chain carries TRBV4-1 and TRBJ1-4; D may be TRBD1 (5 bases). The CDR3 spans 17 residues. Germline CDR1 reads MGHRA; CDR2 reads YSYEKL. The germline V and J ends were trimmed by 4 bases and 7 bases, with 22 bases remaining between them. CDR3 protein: CASSRIMGGQGGEKLFF. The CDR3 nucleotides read TGCGCCAGCAGCCGGATTATGGGCGGTCAGGGCGGTGAAAAACTGTTTTTT.

CDR3 amino acids: CASSFTGSSYEQYF. The DNA for the CDR3 is TGTGCCAGCAGTTTTACGGGTAGCTCCTACGAGCAGTACTTC. This chain uses TRBV7-2 with TRBJ2-7, with no clear D. CDR1 is SGHTA, CDR2 FQGNSA, per germline. The CDR3 totals 14 residues. V was trimmed by 6 bases and J by 0 bases, leaving 12 bases between them.

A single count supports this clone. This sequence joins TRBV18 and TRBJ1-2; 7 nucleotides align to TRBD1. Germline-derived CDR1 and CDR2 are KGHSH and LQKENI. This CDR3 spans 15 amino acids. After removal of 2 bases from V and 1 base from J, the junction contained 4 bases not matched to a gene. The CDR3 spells CASSPAGQVNYGYTF. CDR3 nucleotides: TGTGCCAGCTCACCAGCAGGACAGGTTAACTATGGCTACACCTTC.

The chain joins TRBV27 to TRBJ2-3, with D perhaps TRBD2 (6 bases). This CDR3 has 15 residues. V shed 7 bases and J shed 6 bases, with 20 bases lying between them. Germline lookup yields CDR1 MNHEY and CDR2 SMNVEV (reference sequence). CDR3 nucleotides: TGTGCCAGCACCCACCGGGGGTACCTCGCGGATACGCAGTATTTT. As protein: CASTHRGYLADTQYF.

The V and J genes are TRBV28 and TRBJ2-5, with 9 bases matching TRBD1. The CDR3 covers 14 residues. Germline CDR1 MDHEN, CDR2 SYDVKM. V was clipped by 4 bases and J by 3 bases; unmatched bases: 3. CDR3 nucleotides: TGTGCCAGCAGTTGGGACAGGGTCGAAGAGACCCAGTACTTC. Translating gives CASSWDRVEETQYF.

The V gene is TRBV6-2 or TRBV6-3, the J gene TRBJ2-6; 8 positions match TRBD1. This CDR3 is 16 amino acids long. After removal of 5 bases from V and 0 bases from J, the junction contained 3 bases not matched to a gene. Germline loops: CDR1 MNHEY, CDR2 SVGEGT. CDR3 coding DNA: TGTGCCAGCAGTAGGACAGGGTACTCTGGGGCCAACGTCCTGACTTTC. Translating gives CASSRTGYSGANVLTF.

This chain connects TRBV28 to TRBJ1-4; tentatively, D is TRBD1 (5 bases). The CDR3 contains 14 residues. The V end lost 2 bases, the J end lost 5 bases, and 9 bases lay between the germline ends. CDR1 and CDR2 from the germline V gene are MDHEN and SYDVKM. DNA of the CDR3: TGTGCCAGCAGTTTAGGACACAGAAATGAAAAACTGTTTTTT. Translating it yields CASSLGHRNEKLFF.

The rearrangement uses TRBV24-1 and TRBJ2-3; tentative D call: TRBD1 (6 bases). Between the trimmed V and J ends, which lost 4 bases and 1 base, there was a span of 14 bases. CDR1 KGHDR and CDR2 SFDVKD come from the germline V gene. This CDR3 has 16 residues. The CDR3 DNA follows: TGTGCCACCAGTGAAACCAACAGGGCCGGCACAGATACGCAGTATTTT. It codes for CATSETNRAGTDTQYF.

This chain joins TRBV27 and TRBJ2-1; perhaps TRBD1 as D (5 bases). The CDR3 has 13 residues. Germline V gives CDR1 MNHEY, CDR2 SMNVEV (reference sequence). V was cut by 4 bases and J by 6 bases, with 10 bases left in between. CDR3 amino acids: CASSYPQGNEQFF. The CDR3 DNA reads TGTGCCAGCAGTTACCCCCAGGGCAATGAGCAGTTCTTC.

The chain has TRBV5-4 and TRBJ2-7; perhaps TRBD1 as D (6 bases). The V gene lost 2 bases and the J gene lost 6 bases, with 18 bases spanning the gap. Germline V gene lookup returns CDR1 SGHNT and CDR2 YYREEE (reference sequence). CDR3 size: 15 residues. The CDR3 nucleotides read TGTGCCAGCAGCTTCCGGGACAAAAGTTCGTCCGAGCAGTACTTC. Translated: CASSFRDKSSSEQYF.

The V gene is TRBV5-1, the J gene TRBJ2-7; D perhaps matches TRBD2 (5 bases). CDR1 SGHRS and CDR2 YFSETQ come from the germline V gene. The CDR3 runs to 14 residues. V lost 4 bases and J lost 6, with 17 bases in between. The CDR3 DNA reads TGCGCCAGCAGCCTCGGGATGACAATCCCCGAGCAGTACTTC. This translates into CASSLGMTIPEQYF.

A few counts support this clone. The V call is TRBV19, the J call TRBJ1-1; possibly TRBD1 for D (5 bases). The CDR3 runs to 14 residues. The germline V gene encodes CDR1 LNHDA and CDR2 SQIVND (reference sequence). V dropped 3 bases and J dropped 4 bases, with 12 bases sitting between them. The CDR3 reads CASSISRAGTEAFF. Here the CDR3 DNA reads TGTGCCAGTAGTATTTCCAGGGCCGGCACTGAAGCTTTCTTT.

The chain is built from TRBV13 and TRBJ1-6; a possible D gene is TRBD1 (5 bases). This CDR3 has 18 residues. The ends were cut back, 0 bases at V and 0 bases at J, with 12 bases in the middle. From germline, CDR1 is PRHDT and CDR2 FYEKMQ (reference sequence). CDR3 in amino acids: CASSLGMTVPSYNSPLHF. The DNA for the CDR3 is TGTGCCAGCAGCTTAGGGATGACAGTTCCCTCCTATAATTCACCCCTCCACTTT.

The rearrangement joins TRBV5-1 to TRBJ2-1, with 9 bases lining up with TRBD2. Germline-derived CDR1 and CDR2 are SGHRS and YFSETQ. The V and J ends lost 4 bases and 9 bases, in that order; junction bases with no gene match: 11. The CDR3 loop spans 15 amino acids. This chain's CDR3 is CASSPVAGEGGEQFF. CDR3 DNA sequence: TGCGCCAGCAGCCCGGTAGCGGGAGAAGGGGGTGAGCAGTTCTTC.

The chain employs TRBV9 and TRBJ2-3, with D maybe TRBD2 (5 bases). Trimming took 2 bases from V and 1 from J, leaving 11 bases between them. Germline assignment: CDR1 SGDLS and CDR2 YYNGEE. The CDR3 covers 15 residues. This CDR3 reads CASSVRDRGTDTQYF. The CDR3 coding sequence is TGTGCCAGCAGCGTGAGGGATAGGGGCACAGATACGCAGTATTTT.

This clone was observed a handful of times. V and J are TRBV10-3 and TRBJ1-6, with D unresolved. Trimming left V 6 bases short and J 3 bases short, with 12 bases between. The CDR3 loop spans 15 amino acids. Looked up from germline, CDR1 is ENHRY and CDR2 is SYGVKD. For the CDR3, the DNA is TGTGCCATCAGAAATGACCGGGACTATAATTCACCCCTCCACTTT. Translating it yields CAIRNDRDYNSPLHF.